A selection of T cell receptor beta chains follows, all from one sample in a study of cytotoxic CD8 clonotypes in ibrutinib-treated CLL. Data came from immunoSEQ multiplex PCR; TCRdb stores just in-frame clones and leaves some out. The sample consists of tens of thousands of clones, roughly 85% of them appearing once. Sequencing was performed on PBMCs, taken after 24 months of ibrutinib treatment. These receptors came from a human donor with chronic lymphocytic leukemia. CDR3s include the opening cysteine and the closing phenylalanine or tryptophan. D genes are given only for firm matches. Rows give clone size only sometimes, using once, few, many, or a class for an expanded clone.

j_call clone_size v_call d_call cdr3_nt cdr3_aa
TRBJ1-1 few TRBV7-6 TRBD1 TGTGCCAGCAGCTTAATGGGACAGGGAGTCGACACTGAAGCTTTCTTT CASSLMGQGVDTEAFF
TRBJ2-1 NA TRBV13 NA TGTGCCAGCAGCTCTTTTGATGGGGTGAGCGTCTACAATGAGCAGTTCTTC CASSSFDGVSVYNEQFF
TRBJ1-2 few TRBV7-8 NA TGTGCCAGCAGCGGCTTAACCTATCGGGACTATGGCTACACCTTC CASSGLTYRDYGYTF
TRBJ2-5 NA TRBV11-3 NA TGTGCCAGCAGCCAGGGGGAGACCCAGTACTTC CASSQGETQYF
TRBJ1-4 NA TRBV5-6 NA TGTGCCAGCAGCGGAGCCGTCGAAGAAAAACTGTTTTTT CASSGAVEEKLFF
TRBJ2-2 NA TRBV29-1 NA TGCAGCGTTGTAAGGCTAAACACCGGGGAGCTGTTTTTT CSVVRLNTGELFF
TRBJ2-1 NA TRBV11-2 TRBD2 TGTGCCAGCAGCTTAGGTCTAGCGGGAGGCAATGAGCAGTTCTTC CASSLGLAGGNEQFF
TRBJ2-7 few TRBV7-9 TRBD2 TGTGCCAGCAGCTCCTCAGGACTAGCGGGAAGGGGTGAGCAGTACTTC CASSSSGLAGRGEQYF
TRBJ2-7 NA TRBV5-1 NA TGCGCCAGCAGCTTGGGCCCTATAACTAGCTACGAGCAGTACTTC CASSLGPITSYEQYF
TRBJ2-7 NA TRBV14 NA TGTGCCAGCAGCCAAGACGGGACACCCTTTTACGAGCAGTACTTC CASSQDGTPFYEQYF
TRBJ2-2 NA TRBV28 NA TGTGCCAGCAGTTTAGGACAGACGGGGGAGCTGTTTTTT CASSLGQTGELFF
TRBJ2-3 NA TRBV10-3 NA TGTGCCATCAGTGAGTCAGGAACGGGGAGCACAGATACGCAGTATTTT CAISESGTGSTDTQYF
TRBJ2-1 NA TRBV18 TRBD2 TGTGCCAGCTCACGGGGACTAGCGGGAGTCAATGAGCAGTTCTTC CASSRGLAGVNEQFF
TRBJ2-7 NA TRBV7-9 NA TGTGCCAGCAGCTTAGGGGCTCAGGGGCAGTACTTC CASSLGAQGQYF
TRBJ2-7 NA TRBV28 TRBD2 TGTGCCACCACGGGGGGGGGTCCGGGCGAGCAGTACTTC CATTGGGPGEQYF